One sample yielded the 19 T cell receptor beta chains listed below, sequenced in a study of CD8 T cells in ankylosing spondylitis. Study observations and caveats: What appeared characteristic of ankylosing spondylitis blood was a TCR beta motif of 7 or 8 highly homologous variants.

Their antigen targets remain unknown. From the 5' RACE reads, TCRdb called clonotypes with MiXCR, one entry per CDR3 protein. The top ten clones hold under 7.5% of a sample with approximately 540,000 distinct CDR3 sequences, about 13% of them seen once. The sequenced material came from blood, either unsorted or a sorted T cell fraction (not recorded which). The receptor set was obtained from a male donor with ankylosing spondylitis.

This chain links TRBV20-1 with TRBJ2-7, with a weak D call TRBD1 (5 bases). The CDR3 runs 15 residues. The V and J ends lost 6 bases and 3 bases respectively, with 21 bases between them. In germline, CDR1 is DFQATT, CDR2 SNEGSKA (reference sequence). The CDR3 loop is CSAPRKGDRLYEQYF. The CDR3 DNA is TGCAGTGCCCCCCGCAAGGGCGACAGACTCTACGAGCAGTACTTC.

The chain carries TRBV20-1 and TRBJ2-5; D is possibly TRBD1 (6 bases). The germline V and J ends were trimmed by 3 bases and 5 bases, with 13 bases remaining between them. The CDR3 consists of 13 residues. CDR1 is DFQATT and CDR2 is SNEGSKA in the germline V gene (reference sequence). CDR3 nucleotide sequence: TGCAGTGCTAGTACAGGGCCCGGGGAGACCCAGTACTTC. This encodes CSASTGPGETQYF.

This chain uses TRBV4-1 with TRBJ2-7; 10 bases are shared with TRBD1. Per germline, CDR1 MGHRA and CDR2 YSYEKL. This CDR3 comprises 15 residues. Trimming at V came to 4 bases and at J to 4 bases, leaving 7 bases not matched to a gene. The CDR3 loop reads CASSPGGTGEYEQYF. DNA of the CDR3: TGCGCCAGCAGCCCGGGGGGGACAGGGGAGTACGAGCAGTACTTC.

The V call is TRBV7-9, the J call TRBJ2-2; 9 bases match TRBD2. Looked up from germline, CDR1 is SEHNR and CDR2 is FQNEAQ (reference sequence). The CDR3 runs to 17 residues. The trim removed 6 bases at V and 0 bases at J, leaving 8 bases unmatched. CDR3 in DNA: TGTGCCAGCAGGGGGGGTAGCGGGAGTTCGAACACCGGGGAGCTGTTTTTT. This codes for CASRGGSGSSNTGELFF.

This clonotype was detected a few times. The chain's CDR3 is CASSDGGSSTDTQYF. The CDR3 coding sequence is TGCGCCAGCAGCGACGGGGGATCTAGCACAGATACGCAGTATTTT. V gene TRBV5-1 combines with J gene TRBJ2-3; weak D call: TRBD2 (6 bases). The ends were cut back, 4 bases at V and 0 bases at J, with 12 bases in the middle. CDR3 size: 15 residues. The germline V gene has CDR1 SGHRS and CDR2 YFSETQ. Full variable domain (outside the CDR3, taken from reference TRBV5-1 and TRBJ2-3): KAGVTQTPRYLIKTRGQQVTLSCSPISGHRSVSWYQQTPGQGLQFLFEYFSETQRNKGNFPGRFSGRQFSNSRSEMNVSTLELGDSALYLCASSDGGSSTDTQYFGPGTRLTVL.

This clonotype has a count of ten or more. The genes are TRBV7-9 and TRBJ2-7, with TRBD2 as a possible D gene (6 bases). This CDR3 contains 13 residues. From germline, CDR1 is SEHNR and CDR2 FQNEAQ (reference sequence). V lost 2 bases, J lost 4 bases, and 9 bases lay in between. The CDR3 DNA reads TGTGCCAGCAGCTTAACACTAGCTTACGAGCAGTACTTC. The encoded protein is CASSLTLAYEQYF.

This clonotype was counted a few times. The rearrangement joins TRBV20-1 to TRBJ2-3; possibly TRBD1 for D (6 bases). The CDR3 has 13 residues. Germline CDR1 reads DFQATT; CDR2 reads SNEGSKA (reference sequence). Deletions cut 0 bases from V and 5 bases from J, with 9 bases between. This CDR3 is CSARDEGGDTQYF. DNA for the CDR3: TGCAGTGCTAGAGATGAAGGGGGAGATACGCAGTATTTT.

CDR3 nucleotide sequence: TGCGCCAGCAGCCTGTCCGGGACTAGCGGGAGGGGAAATGAGCAGTTCTTC. This gives the protein CASSLSGTSGRGNEQFF. The chain employs TRBV5-1 and TRBJ2-1, with 16 bases matching TRBD2. Germline CDR1 SGHRS, CDR2 YFSETQ. V was pared by 4 bases and J by 7 bases, with 8 bases of the junction left unmatched. The length of the CDR3 is 17 residues. The full variable domain, in which reference TRBV5-1 and TRBJ2-1 provide the parts outside the CDR3, is KAGVTQTPRYLIKTRGQQVTLSCSPISGHRSVSWYQQTPGQGLQFLFEYFSETQRNKGNFPGRFSGRQFSNSRSEMNVSTLELGDSALYLCASSLSGTSGRGNEQFFGPGTRLTVL.

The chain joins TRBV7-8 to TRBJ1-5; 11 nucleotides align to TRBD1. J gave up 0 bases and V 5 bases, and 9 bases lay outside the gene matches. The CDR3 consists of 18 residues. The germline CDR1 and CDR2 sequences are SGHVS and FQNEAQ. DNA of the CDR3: TGTGCCAGCAGCATCGGACAGGGGGCATGGGATAGCAATCAGCCCCAGCATTTT. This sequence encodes CASSIGQGAWDSNQPQHF. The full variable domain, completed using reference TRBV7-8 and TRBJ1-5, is GAGVSQSPRYKVAKRGQDVALRCDPISGHVSLFWYQQALGQGPEFLTYFQNEAQLDKSGLPSDRFFAERPEGSVSTLKIQRTQQEDSAVYLCASSIGQGAWDSNQPQHFGDGTRLSIL.

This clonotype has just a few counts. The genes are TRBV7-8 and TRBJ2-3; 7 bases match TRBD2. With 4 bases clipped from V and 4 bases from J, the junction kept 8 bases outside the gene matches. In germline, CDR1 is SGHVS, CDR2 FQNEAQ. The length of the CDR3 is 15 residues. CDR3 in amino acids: CASSSHQRGADTQYF. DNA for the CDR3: TGTGCCAGCAGCTCGCACCAGCGGGGCGCAGATACGCAGTATTTT.

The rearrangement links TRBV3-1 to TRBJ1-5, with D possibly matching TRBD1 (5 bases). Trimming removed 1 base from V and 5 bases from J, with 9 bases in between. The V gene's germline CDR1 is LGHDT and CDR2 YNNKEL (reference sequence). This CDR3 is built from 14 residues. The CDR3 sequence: CASSQVGGDQPQHF. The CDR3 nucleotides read TGTGCCAGCAGCCAAGTTGGGGGGGATCAGCCCCAGCATTTT.

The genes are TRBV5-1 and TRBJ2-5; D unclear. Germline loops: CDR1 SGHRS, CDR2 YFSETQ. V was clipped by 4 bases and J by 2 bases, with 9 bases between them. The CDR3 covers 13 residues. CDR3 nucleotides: TGCGCCAGCAGCGGGCAGGATCAAGAGACCCAGTACTTC. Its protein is CASSGQDQETQYF.

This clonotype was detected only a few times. CDR3 amino acids: CASSQDPVSGRGNEQFF. In nucleotides, the CDR3 is TGTGCCAGCAGCCAAGATCCGGTTAGCGGGAGGGGGAATGAGCAGTTCTTC. The V call is TRBV3-1, the J call TRBJ2-1; 11 bases are shared with TRBD2. V was pared by 0 bases and J by 7 bases, with 8 bases of the junction left unmatched. Germline V gene data show CDR1 as LGHDT and CDR2 as YNNKEL (reference sequence). CDR3 length: 17 residues.

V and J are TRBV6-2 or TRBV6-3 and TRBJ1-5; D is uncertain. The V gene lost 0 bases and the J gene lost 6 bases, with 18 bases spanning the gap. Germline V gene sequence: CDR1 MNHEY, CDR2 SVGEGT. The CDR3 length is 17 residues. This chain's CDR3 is CASSYSKEGILRQPQHF. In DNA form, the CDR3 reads TGTGCCAGCAGTTACTCGAAGGAGGGCATCCTACGTCAGCCCCAGCATTTT.

CDR3 coding DNA: TGTGCCAGCAGCGTTACCGCTTTCTCGTACCAAGAGACCCAGTACTTC. Amino acids: CASSVTAFSYQETQYF. The rearrangement links TRBV11-3 to TRBJ2-5; no reliable D call. The length of the CDR3 is 16 residues. Trimming removed 5 bases from V and 0 bases from J, with 16 bases in between. Germline V CDR1 and CDR2: SGHNT, YENEEA.

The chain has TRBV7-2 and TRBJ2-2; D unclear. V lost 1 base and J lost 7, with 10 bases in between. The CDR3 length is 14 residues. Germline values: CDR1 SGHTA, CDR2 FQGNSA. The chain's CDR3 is CASSLGALVGELFF. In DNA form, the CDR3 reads TGTGCCAGCAGCTTAGGAGCGTTAGTCGGGGAGCTGTTTTTT.

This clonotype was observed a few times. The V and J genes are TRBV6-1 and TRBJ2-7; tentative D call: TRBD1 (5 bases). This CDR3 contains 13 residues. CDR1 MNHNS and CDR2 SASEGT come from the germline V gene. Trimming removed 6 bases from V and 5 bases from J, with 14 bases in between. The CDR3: CASSDGQGNEQYF. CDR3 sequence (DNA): TGTGCCAGCAGCGATGGCCAGGGCAACGAGCAGTACTTC.

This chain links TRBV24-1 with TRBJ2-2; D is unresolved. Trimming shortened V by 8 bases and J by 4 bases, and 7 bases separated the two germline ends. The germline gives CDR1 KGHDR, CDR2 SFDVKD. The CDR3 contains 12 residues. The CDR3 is CATTSGTGELFF. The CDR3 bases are TGTGCCACCACCTCCGGCACCGGGGAGCTGTTTTTT.

The CDR3 region has the DNA TGTGCCAGCAGCCAAGATGCGCGGGCACGCGGGTGGGATGAGCAGTTCTTC. Translating it yields CASSQDARARGWDEQFF. The V and J genes are TRBV4-2 and TRBJ2-1; the D gene is possibly TRBD2 (5 bases). The germline V and J ends were trimmed by 0 bases and 8 bases, with 20 bases remaining between them. The germline CDR1 and CDR2 sequences are LGHNA and YNFKEQ. The CDR3 contains 17 residues.